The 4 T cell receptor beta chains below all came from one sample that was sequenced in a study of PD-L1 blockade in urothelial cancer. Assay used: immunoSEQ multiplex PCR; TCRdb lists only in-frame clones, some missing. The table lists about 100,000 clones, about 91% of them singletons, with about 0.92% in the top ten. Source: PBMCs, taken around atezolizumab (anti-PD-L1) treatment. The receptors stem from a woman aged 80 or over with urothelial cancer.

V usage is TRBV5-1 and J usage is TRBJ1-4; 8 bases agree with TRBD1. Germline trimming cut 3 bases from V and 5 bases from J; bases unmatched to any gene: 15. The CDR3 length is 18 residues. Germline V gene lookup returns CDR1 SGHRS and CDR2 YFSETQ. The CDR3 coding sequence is TGCGCCAGCAGCTCGACGCCGTCAGGGGGCGGGTTAAATGAAAAACTGTTTTTT. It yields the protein CASSSTPSGGGLNEKLFF.

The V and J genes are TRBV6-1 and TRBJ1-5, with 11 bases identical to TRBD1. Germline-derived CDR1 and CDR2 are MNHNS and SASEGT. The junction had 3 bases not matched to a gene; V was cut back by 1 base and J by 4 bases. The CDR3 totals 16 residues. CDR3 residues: CASSEGGTGGNQPQHF. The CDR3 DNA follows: TGTGCCAGCAGTGAAGGGGGGACAGGGGGAAATCAGCCCCAGCATTTT.

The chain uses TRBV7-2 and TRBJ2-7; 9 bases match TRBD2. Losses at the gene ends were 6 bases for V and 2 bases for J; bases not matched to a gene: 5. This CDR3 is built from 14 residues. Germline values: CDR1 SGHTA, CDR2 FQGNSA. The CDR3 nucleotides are TGTGCCAGCAGAGCTAGCGGGATGGCCTACGAGCAGTACTTC. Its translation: CASRASGMAYEQYF. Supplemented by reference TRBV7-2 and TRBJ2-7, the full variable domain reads GAGVSQSPSNKVTEKGKDVELRCDPISGHTALYWYRQSLGQGLEFLIYFQGNSAPDKSGLPSDRFSAERTGGSVSTLTIQRTQQEDSAVYLCASRASGMAYEQYFGPGTRLTVT.

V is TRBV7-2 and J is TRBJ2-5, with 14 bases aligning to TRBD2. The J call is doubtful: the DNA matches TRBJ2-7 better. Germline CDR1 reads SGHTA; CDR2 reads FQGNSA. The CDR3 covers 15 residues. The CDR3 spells CATRLAGGPGYEQYF. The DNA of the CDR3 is TGTGCCACCCGACTAGCGGGAGGGCCTGGCTACGAGCAGTACTTC.